A single sample is the source of the 28 T cell receptor beta chains below, sequenced in a study of T cell responses to AZD1222 COVID-19 vaccine. The table came from immunoSEQ multiplex PCR; TCRdb's copy has only in-frame clones and leaves some out. The data contain over 130,000 clones, more than 85% of them singletons. The sequencing used peripheral blood, collected 28 days after the second AZD1222 dose. All receptors derive from an adult who received the AZD1222 COVID-19 vaccine.

The chain employs TRBV1 and TRBJ2-3; the DNA was not compared with TRBD2, the D call given in the table. TRBV1 is deemed a pseudogene. This CDR3 is built from 17 residues. The CDR3 region is CTSSLPGLAGGGDTQYF. The CDR3 DNA follows: TGCACCAGCAGCCTCCCGGGACTAGCGGGAGGAGGGGATACGCAGTATTTT.

This sequence joins TRBV30 and TRBJ1-2; a weak D match, TRBD1 (6 bases). The germline V and J ends were trimmed by 4 bases and 0 bases, with 12 bases remaining between them. Germline CDR1 and CDR2: GTSNPN and SVGIG (reference sequence). The CDR3 has 14 residues. CDR3 DNA: TGTGCCTGGACAGGACAGCAAGCTAACTATGGCTACACCTTC. Protein: CAWTGQQANYGYTF.

This chain joins TRBV11-3 and TRBJ2-1; TRBD2 is a possible D gene (6 bases). V was shortened by 4 bases and J by 8 bases, with 18 bases between the two germline ends. CDR3 size: 15 residues. Germline CDR1 and CDR2: SGHNT and YENEEA. CDR3 DNA: TGTGCCAGCAGCTATGGGAGGCCAGGTGCCGATGAGCAGTTCTTC. Encoded protein: CASSYGRPGADEQFF. The full variable domain, in which reference TRBV11-3 and TRBJ2-1 provide the parts outside the CDR3, is EAGVVQSPRYKIIEKKQPVAFWCNPISGHNTLYWYLQNLGQGPELLIRYENEEAVDDSQLPKDRFSAERLKGVDSTLKIQPAELGDSAVYLCASSYGRPGADEQFFGPGTRLTVL.

The rearrangement uses TRBV10-1 and TRBJ1-1; no clear D gene. The CDR3 loop spans 13 amino acids. CDR1 is WNHNN and CDR2 is SYGVQD in the germline V gene (reference sequence). With 4 bases removed from V and 2 bases from J, the gap between germline ends came to 8 bases. This CDR3 reads CASSVGYNTEAFF. The CDR3 DNA reads TGCGCCAGCAGTGTAGGGTACAACACTGAAGCTTTCTTT.

As regards this clone: Other DNA variants within this sample encode the same CDR3. The rearrangement joins TRBV5-1 to TRBJ1-5; 9 positions agree with TRBD1. The CDR3 loop spans 14 amino acids. Germline V gene sequence: CDR1 SGHRS, CDR2 YFSETQ. The trim removed 4 bases at V and 4 bases at J, leaving 3 bases unmatched. CDR3 DNA: TGCGCCAGCAGCCTTGGGACAGGGAATCAGCCCCAGCATTTT. Amino acid sequence: CASSLGTGNQPQHF.

The chain employs TRBV5-4 and TRBJ2-7; D remains ambiguous. The CDR3 runs 13 residues. The germline CDR1 and CDR2 sequences are SGHNT and YYREEE (reference sequence). The ends were cut back, 1 base at V and 3 bases at J, with 8 bases in the middle. As DNA, the CDR3 is TGTGCCAGCAGCTTGTCTATGGACTACGAGCAGTACTTC. Translated: CASSLSMDYEQYF.

This rearrangement joins TRBV6-6 to TRBJ2-7; TRBD1 matches at 7 bases. The junction had 9 bases not matched to a gene; V was cut back by 4 bases and J by 3 bases. CDR1 is MNHNY, CDR2 SVGAGI, per germline (reference sequence). The CDR3 contains 15 residues. The CDR3: CASSLDRVELYEQYF. CDR3 nucleotide sequence: TGTGCCAGCAGTTTAGACAGGGTAGAACTCTACGAGCAGTACTTC.

The gene calls are TRBV9 and TRBJ2-1; D may match TRBD1 or TRBD2 (6 bases each). CDR3 length: 14 residues. Trimming took off 3 bases at V and 5 bases at J, with 12 bases between the two ends. Germline V gives CDR1 SGDLS, CDR2 YYNGEE. The CDR3 nucleotides are TGTGCCAGCAGCGGCCCGGGGGCTAACAATGAGCAGTTCTTC. It yields the protein CASSGPGANNEQFF.

The chain joins TRBV5-1 to TRBJ2-3; perhaps TRBD1 as D (5 bases). Trimming took off 4 bases at V and 0 bases at J, with 18 bases between the two ends. The CDR3 covers 17 residues. Per germline, CDR1 SGHRS and CDR2 YFSETQ. The CDR3 is CASSVTSGSSSTDTQYF. The CDR3 region has the DNA TGCGCCAGCAGCGTAACCTCAGGGTCCTCAAGCACAGATACGCAGTATTTT.

The rearrangement uses TRBV28 and TRBJ2-7, with a possible D match to TRBD1 (6 bases). Trimming left V 4 bases short and J 2 bases short, with 15 bases between. CDR1 is MDHEN, CDR2 SYDVKM, per germline. The CDR3 totals 15 residues. Here the CDR3 reads CASSSWQGYAYEQYF. DNA of the CDR3: TGTGCCAGCAGTTCCTGGCAGGGGTACGCCTACGAGCAGTACTTC.

CDR3 amino acids: CAIRSKGWEQFF. CDR3 nucleotides: TGTGCCATCAGAAGTAAAGGGTGGGAGCAGTTCTTC. The chain couples TRBV10-3 to TRBJ2-1; no clear D gene. The V gene's germline CDR1 is ENHRY and CDR2 SYGVKD. Deletions cut 6 bases from V and 10 bases from J, with 13 bases between. This CDR3 region has 12 residues.

V and J are TRBV30 and TRBJ2-7; D is tentatively TRBD1 or TRBD2 (5 bases each). V lost 3 bases, J lost 6 bases, and 12 bases lay in between. There are 12 residues in the CDR3. Germline values: CDR1 GTSNPN, CDR2 SVGIG (reference sequence). The CDR3 is CAWSFRGSEQYF. The DNA for the CDR3 is TGTGCCTGGAGCTTTCGGGGCTCCGAGCAGTACTTC.

The rearrangement links TRBV14 to TRBJ2-1; 13 positions match TRBD2. V was clipped by 1 base and J by 0 bases; unmatched bases: 3. Germline values: CDR1 SGHDN, CDR2 FVKESK. CDR3 length: 18 residues. CDR3 loop: CASSQGLAGGLSYNEQFF. DNA of the CDR3: TGTGCCAGCAGCCAAGGACTAGCGGGAGGCCTCTCCTACAATGAGCAGTTCTTC.

This clone is a singleton in its sample. In DNA form, the CDR3 reads TGCGCCAGCAGCCAAGATCTAGCGGAGGTCTCTCAGTATTTT. It encodes CASSQDLAEVSQYF. The chain recombines TRBV4-3 with TRBJ2-3; 7 bases are shared with TRBD2. The CDR3 has 14 amino acids. Germline V gene sequence: CDR1 LGHNA, CDR2 YSLEER. J was trimmed by 12 bases and V by 0 bases; bases with no gene match: 9.

V is TRBV30 and J is TRBJ2-3; TRBD2 matches at 13 bases. CDR1 and CDR2 from the germline V gene are GTSNPN and SVGIG (reference sequence). CDR3 length: 15 residues. The V and J ends lost 3 bases and 4 bases, in that order; junction bases with no gene match: 4. The CDR3 protein is CAWRRTSGSSDTQYF. The CDR3 DNA is TGTGCCTGGAGACGGACTAGCGGGAGTTCAGATACGCAGTATTTT.

The J gene is TRBJ1-2, the V gene TRBV19; 7 nucleotides agree with TRBD1. The CDR3 runs 12 residues. V lost 6 bases, J lost 6 bases, and 4 bases stayed unmatched. The germline V gene has CDR1 LNHDA and CDR2 SQIVND (reference sequence). The CDR3 nucleotides read TGTGCCAGTAGCGGACAGGTGGATGGCTACACCTTC. It yields the protein CASSGQVDGYTF.

CDR3 nucleotides: TGCGCCAGCAGCCTAAGATCCGGGCAGGGAAGGAGGGTCTATGGCTACACCTTC. It specifies CASSLRSGQGRRVYGYTF. The J gene is TRBJ1-2, the V gene TRBV4-1; D is possibly TRBD1 (5 bases). Trimming removed 4 bases at V and 4 bases at J, with 25 bases between. The CDR3 is 18 residues long. Germline-derived CDR1 and CDR2 are MGHRA and YSYEKL.

The V and J genes are TRBV15 and TRBJ2-3; D is uncertain. The V end lost 3 bases, the J end lost 0 bases, and 13 bases lay between the germline ends. The CDR3 runs to 16 residues. CDR1 is LNHNV and CDR2 is YYDKDF in the germline V gene (reference sequence). In DNA, the CDR3 is TGTGCCACCAGCAGGACGCAACCTGCTAGCACAGATACGCAGTATTTT. Translation: CATSRTQPASTDTQYF.

The J gene is TRBJ2-1, the V gene TRBV10-3; tentative D call: TRBD2 (6 bases). This CDR3 is 14 amino acids long. V gave up 4 bases and J gave up 4 bases, with 11 bases separating them. Germline values: CDR1 ENHRY, CDR2 SYGVKD. CDR3 sequence (DNA): TGTGCCATCAGTGGGAGGGCGGGTTACAATGAGCAGTTCTTC. Translation gives CAISGRAGYNEQFF.

The rearrangement uses TRBV2 and TRBJ1-1, with D hard to call. The CDR3 is made up of 12 amino acids. V lost 5 bases, J lost 5 bases, and 9 bases lay in between. Germline V gene lookup returns CDR1 SNHLY and CDR2 FYNNEI. The CDR3: CASSIGGTEAFF. The CDR3 DNA reads TGTGCCAGCAGTATCGGTGGAACTGAAGCTTTCTTT. Full variable domain (remainder filled in from reference TRBV2 and TRBJ1-1): EPEVTQTPSHQVTQMGQEVILRCVPISNHLYFYWYRQILGQKVEFLVSFYNNEISEKSEIFDDQFSVERPDGSNFTLKIRSTKLEDSAMYFCASSIGGTEAFFGQGTRLTVV.

The chain recombines TRBV19 with TRBJ1-5; D is undetermined. The CDR3 totals 13 residues. Germline CDR1 LNHDA, CDR2 SQIVND (reference sequence). The V gene lost 5 bases and the J gene lost 1 base, with 6 bases spanning the gap. The CDR3 coding sequence is TGTGCCAGTAGTGGGTCGAGCAATCAGCCCCAGCATTTT. As protein: CASSGSSNQPQHF.

V usage is TRBV7-9 and J usage is TRBJ2-5, with D hard to call. V gave up 3 bases and J gave up 5 bases, with 10 bases separating them. Germline CDR1 SEHNR, CDR2 FQNEAQ (reference sequence). The CDR3 has 13 residues. The CDR3 coding sequence is TGTGCCAGCAGCTTCCCTATAGTGGAGACCCAGTACTTC. This sequence encodes CASSFPIVETQYF.

This clone was found once. The chain recombines TRBV5-1 with TRBJ2-1, with D perhaps matching TRBD1 (5 bases). V was cut by 0 bases and J by 1 base, with 11 bases left in between. The germline CDR1 and CDR2 sequences are SGHRS and YFSETQ. The length of the CDR3 is 16 residues. For the CDR3, the DNA is TGCGCCAGCAGCTTGGTGGGCCAGGGTTCCTACAATGAGCAGTTCTTC. Residues: CASSLVGQGSYNEQFF.

Only one count was recorded for this clone. V is TRBV18 and J is TRBJ2-1, with 14 bases fitting TRBD2. Germline V gene sequence: CDR1 KGHSH, CDR2 LQKENI. The CDR3 extends over 15 amino acids. The trim removed 3 bases at V and 12 bases at J, leaving 7 bases unmatched. The CDR3 is CASSPGTSGSLGQFF. CDR3 sequence (DNA): TGTGCCAGCTCACCGGGGACTAGCGGGAGTCTTGGGCAGTTCTTC. Full variable domain (missing parts from reference TRBV18 and TRBJ2-1): NAGVMQNPRHLVRRRGQEARLRCSPMKGHSHVYWYRQLPEEGLKFMVYLQKENIIDESGMPKERFSAEFPKEGPSILRIQQVVRGDSAAYFCASSPGTSGSLGQFFGPGTRLTVL.

This chain connects TRBV24-1 to TRBJ1-6; 9 bases are shared with TRBD1. The ends lost 4 bases at V and 4 bases at J; junction bases unmatched: 4. Germline CDR1 and CDR2: KGHDR and SFDVKD. The CDR3 contains 16 residues. CDR3 loop: CATSESGTGYNSPLHF. In DNA form, the CDR3 reads TGTGCCACCAGTGAATCTGGGACAGGGTATAATTCACCCCTCCACTTT.

The chain couples TRBV19 to TRBJ1-2; D is unresolved. Germline V gene data show CDR1 as LNHDA and CDR2 as SQIVND (reference sequence). Trimming cost V 6 bases and J 8 bases, with 19 bases left between them. The CDR3 extends over 14 amino acids. The CDR3 bases are TGTGCCAGTAGCCCAGGACGGTGGAAATTCGGCTACACCTTC. Amino acid sequence: CASSPGRWKFGYTF.

This clone occurred once. The rearrangement joins TRBV18 to TRBJ1-1; D remains unclear. CDR1 is KGHSH, CDR2 LQKENI, per germline. Trimming removed 1 base from V and 3 bases from J, with 15 bases in between. CDR3 length: 16 residues. The CDR3 loop reads CASSPRQFGGDTEAFF. The CDR3 nucleotides are TGTGCCAGCTCACCACGTCAGTTTGGTGGGGACACTGAAGCTTTCTTT.

The CDR3 DNA sequence: TGTGCCAGCAGCCCCGGCTACTCCTACAATGAGCAGTTCTTC. Protein product: CASSPGYSYNEQFF. The chain recombines TRBV9 with TRBJ2-1; D uncertain. The CDR3 loop spans 14 amino acids. The V gene lost 4 bases and the J gene lost 0 bases, with 8 bases spanning the gap. The germline V gene encodes CDR1 SGDLS and CDR2 YYNGEE.